This T cell receptor (beta chain) originates from a study of response to subunit inactivated influenza vaccine. The germline V and J ends were trimmed by 6 bases and 5 bases, with 14 bases remaining between them. This CDR3 spans 13 amino acids. TCRdb re-called the RT-PCR reads through MiXCR, storing one row per CDR3 protein. The repertoire holds around 190,000 distinct CDR3 sequences, around an eighth seen once, with approximately 27% in the top ten. This clonotype has only a few counts. Its antigen is still unknown. General study findings and limits: There was a suggestion from the authors that each seasonal influenza vaccination recruits few new T cells.

The receptor was isolated from a man aged 45 to 65 who received an inactivated influenza vaccine. The chain joins TRBV12-3 or TRBV12-4 to TRBJ2-7; D perhaps matches TRBD1 (6 bases). Material: CD8+ T cells sorted from PBMCs, obtained approximately 5 days after vaccination. The DNA of the CDR3 is TGTGCCAGCAGACCGACAGGTTACCACGAGCAGTACTTC. Translating it yields CASRPTGYHEQYF.